This record covers a single TCR beta chain. As yet, its antigen is unknown. Per the germline V gene, CDR1 is MNHNY and CDR2 is SVGAGI (reference sequence). V was clipped by 5 bases and J by 3 bases, with 13 bases between them. The CDR3 consists of 14 residues. The data belong to a study of shared clonotypes between healthy human individuals. Background on the study: Researchers assigned three CD4 naive, three CD4 memory, two CD8 naive and one CD8 memory plate to each donor. Study-level results: Owing to a small donor count, the genetic and exposure-history diversity represented was limited.

The method was immunoSEQ multiplex PCR; TCRdb's version includes in-frame clones alone and lacks a portion of them. Among 950,000 to 1,300,000 clones listed, roughly 80% were seen once. The TCR sequence derives from a man in his late teens or twenties in good health. Material for sequencing was memory CD4+ T cells sorted from blood. Specified subset: CD45RA-negative fraction. This chain joins TRBV6-6 and TRBJ1-1, with a tentative D call TRBD1 (6 bases). The CDR3 loop reads CASSPRGSDTEAFF. CDR3 sequence (DNA): TGTGCCAGCAGTCCCAGGGGATCGGACACTGAAGCTTTCTTT.